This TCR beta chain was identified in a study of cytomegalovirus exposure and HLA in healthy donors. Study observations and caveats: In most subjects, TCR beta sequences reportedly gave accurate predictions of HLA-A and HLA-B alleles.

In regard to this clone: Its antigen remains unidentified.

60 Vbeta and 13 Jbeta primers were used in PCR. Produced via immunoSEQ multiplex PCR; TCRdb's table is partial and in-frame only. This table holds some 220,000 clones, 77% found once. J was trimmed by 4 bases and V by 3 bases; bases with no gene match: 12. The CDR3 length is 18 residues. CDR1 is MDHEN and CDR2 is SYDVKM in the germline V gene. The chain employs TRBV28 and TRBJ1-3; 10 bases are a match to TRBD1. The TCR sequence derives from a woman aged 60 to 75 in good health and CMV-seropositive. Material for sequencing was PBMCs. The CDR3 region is CASSLMTGGGRGGNTIYF. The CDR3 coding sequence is TGTGCCAGCAGTTTGATGACAGGGGGCGGTAGAGGCGGAAACACCATATATTTT.